This TCR beta chain is from a study of regulatory T cells in long-lasting Graves disease. Library construction for TCR beta used iRepertoire HTBI primers and Arm-PCR of CDR3 regions. TCRdb redid the calling of the multiplex PCR reads with MiXCR, one entry per CDR3 protein. The table includes a few hundred thousand distinct CDR3 sequences, 23% detected once. V dropped 8 bases and J dropped 4; count of bases not matched to a gene: 17. The CDR3 runs 16 residues. Germline V gives CDR1 SGHRS, CDR2 YFSETQ. Regarding time point: persistent/refractory GD, antithyroid drugs over 5 years with positive TRAb. PBMC-derived RNA was used for the TCR library. As regards this clonotype: Its antigen remains unknown.

Overall study results and limits: Persistent patients shared 2,741 public clonotypes among themselves. Newly diagnosed patients shared fewer, at roughly 1,000.

V and J are TRBV5-1 and TRBJ1-1; 7 nucleotides align to TRBD1. The clonotype originates from a female donor with Graves disease. The input for sequencing was peripheral blood mononuclear cells (PBMCs), taken when the disease was refractory, from a patient treated with antithyroid drugs. The DNA of the CDR3 is TGCGCCAGTTCATCGGGCAGGGGGAGTTTGGGCACTGAAGCTTTCTTT. Its protein product is CASSSGRGSLGTEAFF.